The 21 T cell receptor beta chains listed next were all sequenced from one sample in a study of CD8 T cells in ankylosing spondylitis (dated by TCRdb to the late 2010s). Libraries were built with 5' RACE. The sequencer listed for this sample is Illumina HiSeq 2500. Using fastp trimming at Q25 and MiXCR clonotype assembly, TCRdb reanalyzed the public sequencing data and kept in-frame beta chains. Identical CDR3 protein sequences are pooled into one entry, listed with their most common genes and DNA. This sample gives hundreds of thousands of distinct CDR3 sequences in total; over 30% of them show up just once. Roughly 4% of the sample lies in the top ten. The specimen was blood, either unsorted or a sorted T cell fraction (not recorded which). These receptors were taken from a male donor with ankylosing spondylitis or in good health (not recorded which).

This clonotype appeared a few times. The chain links TRBV12-3 or TRBV12-4 to TRBJ2-2; the D gene is possibly TRBD1 (5 bases). Trimming removed 6 bases at V and 4 bases at J, with 15 bases between. The CDR3 sequence is 15 residues long. In nucleotides, the CDR3 is TGTGCCAGCAGGGCCTCACAGGCAGTCACCGGGGAGCTGTTTTTT. This gives the protein CASRASQAVTGELFF.

This clonotype was observed a few times. The chain combines TRBV15 with TRBJ1-5, with 8 nucleotides matching TRBD1. Germline CDR1 LNHNV, CDR2 YYDKDF (reference sequence). This CDR3 region has 14 residues. J gave up 6 bases and V 3 bases, and 4 bases lay outside the gene matches. DNA for the CDR3: TGTGCCACCAGCAGCGACAGGGGTGGTCAGCCCCAGCATTTT. This sequence encodes CATSSDRGGQPQHF.

This clonotype has more than one count but fewer than ten. The V and J genes are TRBV4-2 and TRBJ2-6, with a tentative D call TRBD1 (6 bases). CDR3 length: 16 residues. Looked up from germline, CDR1 is LGHNA and CDR2 is YNFKEQ. Trimming stripped 2 bases from V and 1 base from J, with 9 bases between. This CDR3 is CASSQNRDSGANVLTF. The CDR3 coding sequence is TGTGCCAGCAGCCAAAACAGGGATTCTGGGGCCAACGTCCTGACTTTC.

The sample holds a few counts of this clonotype. This chain links TRBV5-6 with TRBJ2-7; unclear D gene. There are 14 residues in the CDR3. The ends were cut back, 0 bases at V and 2 bases at J, with 9 bases in the middle. The germline V gene has CDR1 SGHDT and CDR2 YYEEEE. The CDR3, as DNA: TGTGCCAGCAGCTTGGCTCCGGCCGCCTACGAGCAGTACTTC. Translation gives CASSLAPAAYEQYF.

The gene calls are TRBV10-3 and TRBJ1-1; the D gene is possibly TRBD1 (5 bases). Germline V gene lookup returns CDR1 ENHRY and CDR2 SYGVKD. Trimming cost V 0 bases and J 1 base, with 12 bases left between them. CDR3 length: 16 residues. The CDR3 bases are TGTGCCATCAGTGAGTCTATGTGGGGCGAGAACACTGAAGCTTTCTTT. The encoded protein is CAISESMWGENTEAFF.

This clonotype was recorded once. The CDR3 here is CASSQDETSDYNEQFF. The CDR3 DNA is TGTGCCAGCAGCCAAGATGAGACTAGCGACTACAATGAGCAGTTCTTC. The chain carries TRBV3-1 and TRBJ2-1, with 8 nucleotides matching TRBD2. The length of the CDR3 is 16 residues. Per germline, CDR1 LGHDT and CDR2 YNNKEL (reference sequence). V was pared by 0 bases and J by 3 bases, with 4 bases of the junction left unmatched.

The genes are TRBV27 and TRBJ2-1; D uncertain. Germline V gene sequence: CDR1 MNHEY, CDR2 SMNVEV (reference sequence). The CDR3 is made up of 13 amino acids. Between the trimmed V and J ends, which lost 7 bases and 6 bases, there was a span of 13 bases. CDR3 bases: TGTGCCAGCAAAATCCAGGCCGGCAATGAGCAGTTCTTC. It encodes CASKIQAGNEQFF.

The genes are TRBV12-3 or TRBV12-4 and TRBJ2-5, with D tentatively TRBD1 (6 bases). V lost 5 bases and J 2 bases, leaving 12 bases between the germline ends. There are 14 residues in the CDR3. The CDR3 is CASSPFRGQETQYF. The CDR3 DNA reads TGTGCCAGCAGTCCCTTTAGGGGGCAAGAGACCCAGTACTTC.

This chain uses TRBV5-1 with TRBJ1-4; D might be TRBD1 (5 bases). Germline CDR1 is SGHRS and CDR2 is YFSETQ. This CDR3 comprises 15 residues. V lost 2 bases to trimming and J lost 8 bases, with 16 bases between them. CDR3 protein: CASSFAARVGEKLFF. CDR3 DNA sequence: TGCGCCAGCAGCTTTGCGGCCAGGGTTGGGGAAAAACTGTTTTTT.

The rearrangement uses TRBV20-1 and TRBJ1-1; D unresolved. This CDR3 has 13 amino acids. The V and J ends lost 2 bases and 4 bases respectively, with 11 bases between them. In germline, CDR1 is DFQATT, CDR2 SNEGSKA (reference sequence). This CDR3 is CSARQVEVTEAFF. CDR3 nucleotides: TGCAGTGCTAGACAGGTAGAAGTCACTGAAGCTTTCTTT.

The chain is built from TRBV20-1 and TRBJ1-1; TRBD1 agrees at 7 bases. This CDR3 comprises 15 residues. Germline V gene lookup returns CDR1 DFQATT and CDR2 SNEGSKA (reference sequence). V lost 3 bases and J lost 1; bases outside the gene matches: 8. CDR3 DNA: TGCAGTGCTAGGAAACCGGGACAGCAGAACACTGAAGCTTTCTTT. It specifies CSARKPGQQNTEAFF.

Concerning this clonotype: A much larger clone is a single base away; this may be a read error. V usage is TRBV29-1 and J usage is TRBJ2-3; the D is unclear. Trimming removed 8 bases at V and 1 base at J, with 4 bases between. The CDR3 is 10 residues long. From germline, CDR1 is SQVTM and CDR2 ANQGSEA. The CDR3 nucleotides read TGCAGCCCCGGCACAGATACGCAGTATTTT. This gives the protein CSPGTDTQYF.

This clonotype was observed a few times. V is TRBV29-1 and J is TRBJ2-5, with D unresolved. CDR3 length: 15 residues. V gave up 3 bases and J gave up 5 bases, with 19 bases separating them. Germline loops: CDR1 SQVTM, CDR2 ANQGSEA. The CDR3: CSVEDGSPLGETQYF. CDR3 sequence (DNA): TGCAGCGTTGAGGACGGCAGCCCCCTGGGGGAGACCCAGTACTTC.

The sample holds a few counts of this clonotype. The rearrangement uses TRBV20-1 and TRBJ2-5; the D gene could be TRBD1 or TRBD2 (5 bases each). The CDR3 is 12 residues long. Trimming pared 6 bases from V and 7 bases from J, leaving 15 bases between. CDR1 DFQATT and CDR2 SNEGSKA come from the germline V gene (reference sequence). In DNA, the CDR3 is TGCAGTGCCCCCGGGACCATCGGGACCCAGTACTTC. Its protein is CSAPGTIGTQYF.

The genes are TRBV29-1 and TRBJ2-2; D gene uncertain. The germline V gene encodes CDR1 SQVTM and CDR2 ANQGSEA. The CDR3 is made up of 14 amino acids. Trimming pared 3 bases from V and 3 bases from J, leaving 11 bases between. CDR3 amino acids: CSVEALPDTGELFF. The CDR3 nucleotides are TGCAGCGTTGAGGCCCTACCTGACACCGGGGAGCTGTTTTTT.

This clonotype occurred a few times. The rearrangement joins TRBV5-6 to TRBJ2-1; TRBD2 matches at 11 bases. Germline V lookup: CDR1 SGHDT, CDR2 YYEEEE. The ends lost 1 base at V and 2 bases at J; junction bases unmatched: 2. The CDR3 is 16 residues long. This chain's CDR3 is CASSLLAGGTYNEQFF. CDR3 DNA sequence: TGTGCCAGCAGCTTGCTAGCGGGGGGTACCTACAATGAGCAGTTCTTC.

The chain recombines TRBV4-1 with TRBJ2-3, with D possibly being TRBD1 or TRBD2 (5 bases each). Looked up from germline, CDR1 is MGHRA and CDR2 is YSYEKL. V was shortened by 4 bases and J by 6 bases, with 11 bases between the two germline ends. This CDR3 contains 13 residues. CDR3 DNA sequence: TGCGCCAGCAGCCTACGTAGGGACGATACGCAGTATTTT. It is translated as CASSLRRDDTQYF.

This clonotype came up many times. The rearrangement uses TRBV20-1 and TRBJ2-1; TRBD2 matches at 10 bases. CDR3 length: 15 amino acids. The germline gives CDR1 DFQATT, CDR2 SNEGSKA (reference sequence). Trimming took 0 bases from V and 5 from J; bases not matched to a gene: 4. Here the CDR3 reads CSARDGSGGNNEQFF. CDR3 nucleotides: TGCAGTGCTAGAGATGGTAGCGGGGGGAACAATGAGCAGTTCTTC.

The chain is built from TRBV3-1 and TRBJ2-1; TRBD1 might be the D (6 bases). V was clipped by 6 bases and J by 5 bases, with 11 bases between them. CDR3 length: 13 amino acids. Germline V gives CDR1 LGHDT, CDR2 YNNKEL (reference sequence). The CDR3 region has the DNA TGTGCCAGCAGGGATACAGGGAACAATGAGCAGTTCTTC. Protein sequence: CASRDTGNNEQFF.

The CDR3 DNA follows: TGTGCCAGCAGTGGGGACAAGTTGAATCAGCCCCAGCATTTT. This gives the protein CASSGDKLNQPQHF. V gene TRBV7-9 combines with J gene TRBJ1-5, with a weak D call TRBD1 (6 bases). V lost 6 bases and J 4 bases, leaving 13 bases between the germline ends. The CDR3 loop spans 14 amino acids. CDR1 is SEHNR, CDR2 FQNEAQ, per germline (reference sequence). Using reference TRBV7-9 and TRBJ1-5 for the parts outside the CDR3, the full variable domain is DTGVSQNPRHKITKRGQNVTFRCDPISEHNRLYWYRQTLGQGPEFLTYFQNEAQLEKSRLLSDRFSAERPKGSFSTLEIQRTEQGDSAMYLCASSGDKLNQPQHFGDGTRLSIL.

This clonotype was seen a few times. This rearrangement joins TRBV29-1 to TRBJ2-5; D is possibly TRBD1 (5 bases). The germline gives CDR1 SQVTM, CDR2 ANQGSEA. The CDR3 is 15 amino acids. Between the trimmed V and J ends, which lost 1 base and 0 bases, there was a span of 12 bases. The DNA of the CDR3 is TGCAGCGTTGAAGGGGGCGAGAATTACCAAGAGACCCAGTACTTC. Translating it yields CSVEGGENYQETQYF.